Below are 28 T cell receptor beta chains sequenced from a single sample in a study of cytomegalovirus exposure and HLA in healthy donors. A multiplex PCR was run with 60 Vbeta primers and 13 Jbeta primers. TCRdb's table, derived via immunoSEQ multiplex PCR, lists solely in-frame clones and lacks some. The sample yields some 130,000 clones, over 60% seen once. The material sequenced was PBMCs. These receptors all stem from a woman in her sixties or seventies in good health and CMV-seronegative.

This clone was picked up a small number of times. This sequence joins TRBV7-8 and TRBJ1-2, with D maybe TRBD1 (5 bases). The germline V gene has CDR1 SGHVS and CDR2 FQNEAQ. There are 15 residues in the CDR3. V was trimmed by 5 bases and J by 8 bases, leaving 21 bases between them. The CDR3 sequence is CASSPLPRVAGGYTF. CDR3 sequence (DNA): TGTGCCAGCAGCCCCCTCCCCAGGGTTGCGGGGGGCTACACCTTC.

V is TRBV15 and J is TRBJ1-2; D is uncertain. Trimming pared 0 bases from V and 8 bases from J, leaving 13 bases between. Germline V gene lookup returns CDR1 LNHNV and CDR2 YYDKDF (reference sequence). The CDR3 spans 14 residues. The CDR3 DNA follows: TGTGCCACCAGCAGAGATATCGGGAGGGAGGGCTACACCTTC. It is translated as CATSRDIGREGYTF.

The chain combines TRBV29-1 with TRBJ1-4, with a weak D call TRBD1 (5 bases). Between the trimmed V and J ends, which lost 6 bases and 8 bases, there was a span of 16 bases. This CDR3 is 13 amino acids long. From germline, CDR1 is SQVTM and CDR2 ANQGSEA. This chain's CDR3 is CSVGRTRGEKLFF. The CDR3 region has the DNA TGCAGCGTGGGGAGGACCCGGGGGGAAAAACTGTTTTTT.

CDR3 nucleotide sequence: TGCGCCAGCAGCTTACAGGGCGATAATTCACCCCTCCACTTT. This translates into CASSLQGDNSPLHF. The chain employs TRBV5-1 and TRBJ1-6; TRBD1 might be the D (6 bases). In germline, CDR1 is SGHRS, CDR2 YFSETQ. This CDR3 has 14 amino acids. V lost 2 bases and J 5 bases, leaving 8 bases between the germline ends.

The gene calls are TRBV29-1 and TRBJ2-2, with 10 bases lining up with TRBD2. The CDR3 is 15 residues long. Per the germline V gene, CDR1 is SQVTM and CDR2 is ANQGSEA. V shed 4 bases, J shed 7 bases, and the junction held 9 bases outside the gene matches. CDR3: CSVGSSGGEVGELFF. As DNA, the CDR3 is TGCAGCGTTGGTTCTAGCGGGGGCGAGGTCGGGGAGCTGTTTTTT.

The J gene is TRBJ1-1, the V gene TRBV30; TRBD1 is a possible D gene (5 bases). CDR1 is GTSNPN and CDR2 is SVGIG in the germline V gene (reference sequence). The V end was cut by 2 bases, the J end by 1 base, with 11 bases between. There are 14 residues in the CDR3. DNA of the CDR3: TGTGCCTGGAGTTTGGGACTGGGGAACACTGAAGCTTTCTTT. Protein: CAWSLGLGNTEAFF.

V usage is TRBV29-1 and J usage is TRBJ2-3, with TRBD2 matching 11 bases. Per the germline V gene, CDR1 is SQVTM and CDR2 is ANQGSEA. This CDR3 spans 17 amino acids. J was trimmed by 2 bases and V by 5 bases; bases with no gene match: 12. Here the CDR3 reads CSVSSSGTSGFTDTQYF. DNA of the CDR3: TGCAGCGTTAGTTCATCCGGGACTAGCGGTTTCACAGATACGCAGTATTTT.

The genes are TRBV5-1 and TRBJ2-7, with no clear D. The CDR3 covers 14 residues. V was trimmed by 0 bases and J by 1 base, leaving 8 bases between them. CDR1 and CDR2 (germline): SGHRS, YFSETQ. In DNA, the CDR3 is TGCGCCAGCAGCTTGGCACTTGAGTCCTACGAGCAGTACTTC. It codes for CASSLALESYEQYF.

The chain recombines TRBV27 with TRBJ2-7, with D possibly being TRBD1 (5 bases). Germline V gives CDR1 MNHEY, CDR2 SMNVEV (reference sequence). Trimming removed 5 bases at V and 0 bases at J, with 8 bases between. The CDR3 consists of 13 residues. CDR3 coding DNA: TGTGCCAGCAGTGGGGCCGGCTCCTACGAGCAGTACTTC. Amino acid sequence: CASSGAGSYEQYF.

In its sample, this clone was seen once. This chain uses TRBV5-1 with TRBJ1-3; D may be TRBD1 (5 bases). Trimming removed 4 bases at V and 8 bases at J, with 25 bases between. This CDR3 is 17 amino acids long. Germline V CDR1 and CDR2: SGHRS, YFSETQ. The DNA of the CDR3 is TGCGCCAGCAGCATCAAACCACCGGGACTGAACGGCGACACCATATATTTT. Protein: CASSIKPPGLNGDTIYF.

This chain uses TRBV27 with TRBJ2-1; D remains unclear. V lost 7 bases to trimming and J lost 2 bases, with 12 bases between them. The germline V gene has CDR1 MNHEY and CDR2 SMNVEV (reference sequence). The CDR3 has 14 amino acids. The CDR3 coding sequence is TGTGCCAGCATGTCGAGGTCACCCTACAATGAGCAGTTCTTC. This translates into CASMSRSPYNEQFF.

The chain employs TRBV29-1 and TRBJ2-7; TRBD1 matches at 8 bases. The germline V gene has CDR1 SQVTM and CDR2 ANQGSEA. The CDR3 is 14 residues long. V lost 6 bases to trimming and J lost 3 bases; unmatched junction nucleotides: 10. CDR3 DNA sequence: TGCAGCGTAAATGGACAGGGCTTACTCTACGAGCAGTACTTC. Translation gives CSVNGQGLLYEQYF.

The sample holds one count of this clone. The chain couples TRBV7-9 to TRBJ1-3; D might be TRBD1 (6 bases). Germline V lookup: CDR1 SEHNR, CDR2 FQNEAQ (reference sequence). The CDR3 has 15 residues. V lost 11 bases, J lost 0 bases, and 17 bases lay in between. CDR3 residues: CAWGPDPLSGNTIYF. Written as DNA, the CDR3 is TGTGCCTGGGGGCCAGACCCTCTCTCTGGAAACACCATATATTTT.

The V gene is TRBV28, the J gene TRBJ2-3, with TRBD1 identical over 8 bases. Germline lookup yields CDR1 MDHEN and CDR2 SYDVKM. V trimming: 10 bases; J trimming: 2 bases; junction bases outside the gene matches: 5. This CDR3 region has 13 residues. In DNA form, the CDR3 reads TGTGCCACCTGGGACAGGCCCACAGATACGCAGTATTTT. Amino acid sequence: CATWDRPTDTQYF. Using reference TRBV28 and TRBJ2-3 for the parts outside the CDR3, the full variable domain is DVKVTQSSRYLVKRTGEKVFLECVQDMDHENMFWYRQDPGLGLRLIYFSYDVKMKEKGDIPEGYSVSREKKERFSLILESASTNQTSMYLCATWDRPTDTQYFGPGTRLTVL.

The CDR3 here is CAWSETGTGELFF. CDR3 bases: TGTGCCTGGAGTGAAACAGGGACCGGGGAGCTGTTTTTT. The chain recombines TRBV30 with TRBJ2-2; possibly TRBD1 for D (6 bases). The germline V gene has CDR1 GTSNPN and CDR2 SVGIG (reference sequence). V was cut by 1 base and J by 5 bases, with 8 bases left in between. The CDR3 loop spans 13 amino acids.

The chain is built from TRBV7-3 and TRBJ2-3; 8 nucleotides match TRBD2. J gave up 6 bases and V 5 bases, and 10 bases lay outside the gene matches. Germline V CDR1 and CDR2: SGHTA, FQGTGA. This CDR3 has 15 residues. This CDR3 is CASSEASGRWDTQYF. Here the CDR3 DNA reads TGTGCCAGCAGCGAGGCTAGCGGGCGGTGGGATACGCAGTATTTT.

The CDR3 DNA reads as TGTGCCAGCAGTGGACCGGGACTAGCGGGAGGTAGCGCCAAAAACATTCAGTACTTC. Encoded protein: CASSGPGLAGGSAKNIQYF. This rearrangement joins TRBV6-1 to TRBJ2-4; 15 bases agree with TRBD2. This CDR3 spans 19 amino acids. Germline CDR1 is MNHNS and CDR2 is SASEGT. Trimming removed 4 bases from V and 1 base from J; junction bases left unmatched: 8.

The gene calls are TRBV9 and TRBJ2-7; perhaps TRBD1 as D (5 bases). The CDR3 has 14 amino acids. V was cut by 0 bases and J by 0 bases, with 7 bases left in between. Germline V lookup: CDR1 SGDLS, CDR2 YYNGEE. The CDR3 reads CASSVETGSYEQYF. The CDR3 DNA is TGTGCCAGCAGCGTAGAAACAGGCTCCTACGAGCAGTACTTC.

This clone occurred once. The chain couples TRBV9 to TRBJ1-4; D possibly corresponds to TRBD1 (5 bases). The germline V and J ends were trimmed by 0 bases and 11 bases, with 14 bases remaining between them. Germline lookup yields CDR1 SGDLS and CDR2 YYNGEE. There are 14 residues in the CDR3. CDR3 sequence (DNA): TGTGCCAGCAGCGTAGCGGGGGAATCGAGGAAACTGTTTTTT. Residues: CASSVAGESRKLFF.

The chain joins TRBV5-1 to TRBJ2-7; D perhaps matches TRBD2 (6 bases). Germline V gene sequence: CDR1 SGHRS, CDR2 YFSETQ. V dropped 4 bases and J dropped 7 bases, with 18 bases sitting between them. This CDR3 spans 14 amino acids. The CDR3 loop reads CASSLGVGAGEQYF. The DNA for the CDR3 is TGCGCCAGCAGCCTGGGGGTTGGGGCGGGGGAGCAGTACTTC. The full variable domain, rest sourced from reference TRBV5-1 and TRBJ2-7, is KAGVTQTPRYLIKTRGQQVTLSCSPISGHRSVSWYQQTPGQGLQFLFEYFSETQRNKGNFPGRFSGRQFSNSRSEMNVSTLELGDSALYLCASSLGVGAGEQYFGPGTRLTVT.

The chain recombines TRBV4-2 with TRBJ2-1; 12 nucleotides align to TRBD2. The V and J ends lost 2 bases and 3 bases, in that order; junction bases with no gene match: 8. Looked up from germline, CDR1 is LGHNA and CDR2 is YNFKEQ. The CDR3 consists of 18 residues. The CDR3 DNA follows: TGTGCCAGCAGCCAAAGCCGACTAGCGGGAGCACTCTACAATGAGCAGTTCTTC. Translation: CASSQSRLAGALYNEQFF.

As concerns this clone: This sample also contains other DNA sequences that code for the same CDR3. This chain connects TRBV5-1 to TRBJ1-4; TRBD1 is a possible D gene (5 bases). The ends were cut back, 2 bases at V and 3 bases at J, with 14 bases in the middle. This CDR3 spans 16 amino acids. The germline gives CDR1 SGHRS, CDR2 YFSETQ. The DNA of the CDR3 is TGCGCCAGCAGCTTTGCCGGGGGGTCGGCTAATGAAAAACTGTTTTTT. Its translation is CASSFAGGSANEKLFF.

The CDR3 sequence is CASSESGKDTQYF. DNA of the CDR3: TGTGCCAGCAGTGAATCGGGGAAAGATACGCAGTATTTT. The rearrangement links TRBV25-1 to TRBJ2-3; tentatively, D is TRBD2 (5 bases). V lost 1 base and J lost 5, with 7 bases in between. This CDR3 is 13 amino acids long. CDR1 is MGHDK and CDR2 is SYGVNS in the germline V gene. Full variable domain (outside the CDR3, taken from reference TRBV25-1 and TRBJ2-3): EADIYQTPRYLVIGTGKKITLECSQTMGHDKMYWYQQDPGMELHLIHYSYGVNSTEKGDLSSESTVSRIRTEHFPLTLESARPSHTSQYLCASSESGKDTQYFGPGTRLTVL.

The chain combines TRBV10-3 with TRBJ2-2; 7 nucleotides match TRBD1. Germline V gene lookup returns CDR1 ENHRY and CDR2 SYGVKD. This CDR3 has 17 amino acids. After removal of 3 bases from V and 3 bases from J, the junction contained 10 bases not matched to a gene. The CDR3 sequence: CAISDLNRGRDTGELFF. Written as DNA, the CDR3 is TGTGCCATCAGTGATCTCAACAGGGGCCGGGACACCGGGGAGCTGTTTTTT.

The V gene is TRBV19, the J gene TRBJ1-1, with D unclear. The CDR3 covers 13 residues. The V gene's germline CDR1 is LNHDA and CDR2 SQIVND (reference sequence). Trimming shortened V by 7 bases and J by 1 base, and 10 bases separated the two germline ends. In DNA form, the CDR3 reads TGTGCCAGTACCCTCGGAGGGAACACTGAAGCTTTCTTT. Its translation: CASTLGGNTEAFF.

The CDR3 protein is CASSMWDSHNEKLFF. The DNA of the CDR3 is TGTGCCAGTAGTATGTGGGACAGCCATAATGAAAAACTGTTTTTT. J is TRBJ1-4 and V is TRBV19, with 7 bases identical to TRBD1. This CDR3 contains 15 residues. Germline CDR1 and CDR2: LNHDA and SQIVND (reference sequence). The junction had 5 bases not matched to a gene; V was cut back by 3 bases and J by 4 bases.

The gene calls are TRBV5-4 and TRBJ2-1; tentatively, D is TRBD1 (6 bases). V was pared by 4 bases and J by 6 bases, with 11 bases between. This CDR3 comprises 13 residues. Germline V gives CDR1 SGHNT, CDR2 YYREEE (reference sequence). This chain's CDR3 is CASSMTGGNEQFF. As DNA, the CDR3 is TGTGCCAGCAGCATGACAGGTGGCAATGAGCAGTTCTTC.

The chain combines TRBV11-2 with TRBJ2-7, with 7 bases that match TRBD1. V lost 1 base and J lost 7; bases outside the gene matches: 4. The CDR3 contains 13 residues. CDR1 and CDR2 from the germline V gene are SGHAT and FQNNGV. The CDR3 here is CASSLGQGGEQYF. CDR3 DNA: TGTGCCAGCAGCTTAGGACAGGGTGGGGAGCAGTACTTC.